Below are 8 T cell receptor beta chains sequenced from a single sample in a study of blood T cell repertoires in COVID-19. The table came from immunoSEQ multiplex PCR; TCRdb's copy has only in-frame clones and leaves some out. The sample holds about 56,000 clones; roughly nine tenths are singletons and the top ten take under 45%. What was sequenced was peripheral blood. These receptors were obtained from an older woman with COVID-19, enrolled during active disease.

This clone was counted between two and nine times. J is TRBJ2-7 and V is TRBV5-4; 11 bases are shared with TRBD2. Germline V gene lookup returns CDR1 SGHNT and CDR2 YYREEE (reference sequence). There are 15 residues in the CDR3. The V gene end was trimmed by 9 bases and the J gene end by 2 bases; junction bases not matched to a gene: 10. For the CDR3, the DNA is TGTGCCACTTCCGTTGGGACTAGCGGACCCTACGAGCAGTACTTC. Translated: CATSVGTSGPYEQYF.

The J gene is TRBJ1-1, the V gene TRBV7-9, with 7 bases lining up with TRBD1. After removal of 3 bases from V and 2 bases from J, the junction contained 15 bases not matched to a gene. Germline CDR1 SEHNR, CDR2 FQNEAQ (reference sequence). The CDR3 has 18 amino acids. CDR3 loop: CASSFNPGQTGGNTEAFF. CDR3 nucleotides: TGTGCCAGCAGCTTCAACCCGGGACAGACTGGAGGAAACACTGAAGCTTTCTTT.

This sequence joins TRBV7-8 and TRBJ2-2, with 8 bases lining up with TRBD2. This CDR3 has 12 residues. From germline, CDR1 is SGHVS and CDR2 FQNEAQ. Germline trimming cut 7 bases from V and 6 bases from J; bases unmatched to any gene: 1. CDR3 sequence reads: CASTGGAGELFF. The CDR3 bases are TGTGCCAGCACGGGGGGGGCCGGGGAGCTGTTTTTT. The variable domain in full, with the rest retrieved from reference TRBV7-8 and TRBJ2-2, is GAGVSQSPRYKVAKRGQDVALRCDPISGHVSLFWYQQALGQGPEFLTYFQNEAQLDKSGLPSDRFFAERPEGSVSTLKIQRTQQEDSAVYLCASTGGAGELFFGEGSRLTVL.

This chain uses TRBV2 with TRBJ1-5, with D perhaps matching TRBD1 (5 bases). The CDR3 sequence is 13 residues long. CDR1 is SNHLY, CDR2 FYNNEI, per germline. V lost 6 bases and J lost 7, with 13 bases in between. In nucleotides, the CDR3 is TGTGCCAGCAGGGGGGAGGGGTACCAGCCCCAGCATTTT. Amino acids: CASRGEGYQPQHF.

This chain connects TRBV10-3 to TRBJ1-1; 10 bases agree with TRBD1. V lost 5 bases to trimming and J lost 3 bases; unmatched junction nucleotides: 3. The germline gives CDR1 ENHRY, CDR2 SYGVKD. The CDR3 is 14 amino acids. The CDR3 here is CAISPGTGDTEAFF. The CDR3 bases are TGTGCCATCAGTCCCGGGACAGGGGACACTGAAGCTTTCTTT.

The genes are TRBV19 and TRBJ1-1; 7 bases map to TRBD1. This CDR3 comprises 14 residues. Germline lookup yields CDR1 LNHDA and CDR2 SQIVND (reference sequence). Unmatched junction bases numbered 4, after V lost 5 bases and J lost 1 base. This CDR3 reads CASSRGQKNTEAFF. The DNA for the CDR3 is TGTGCCAGTAGTCGGGGACAGAAGAACACTGAAGCTTTCTTT.

V usage is TRBV5-4 and J usage is TRBJ1-2, with D perhaps matching TRBD1 (5 bases). This CDR3 is 13 amino acids long. V gave up 4 bases and J gave up 7 bases, with 14 bases separating them. Per germline, CDR1 SGHNT and CDR2 YYREEE (reference sequence). CDR3: CASSTDRGGGYTF. CDR3 bases: TGTGCCAGCAGCACCGACCGGGGGGGTGGCTACACCTTC. Based on the CDR3 plus reference TRBV5-4 and TRBJ1-2, the full variable domain is ETGVTQSPTHLIKTRGQQVTLRCSSQSGHNTVSWYQQALGQGPQFIFQYYREEENGRGNFPPRFSGLQFPNYSSELNVNALELDDSALYLCASSTDRGGGYTFGSGTRLTVV.

The gene calls are TRBV10-3 and TRBJ2-7, with 11 positions matching TRBD2. Germline CDR1 and CDR2: ENHRY and SYGVKD. The CDR3 length is 16 residues. The V gene end was trimmed by 3 bases and the J gene end by 2 bases; junction bases not matched to a gene: 6. The chain's CDR3 is CAISDRKTSGTYEQYF. The CDR3 DNA reads as TGTGCCATCAGTGATCGGAAGACTAGCGGGACCTACGAGCAGTACTTC.